A selection of T cell receptor beta chains follows, all from one sample in a study of long-term antiretroviral therapy in people with HIV. The repertoire was sequenced with immunoSEQ multiplex PCR; TCRdb's copy has only in-frame clones and lacks some. The data hold about 26,000 clones, with about four fifths observed a single time. Sequenced here: unsorted PBMCs, sampled 1.1 years before starting antiretroviral therapy. Every receptor here comes from a woman between 25 and 40 years old with HIV. Both conserved end residues are part of each CDR3.

cdr3_aa: CASRQLYSSTTEAFF; j_call: TRBJ1-1; v_call: TRBV19
cdr3_aa: CAITTGSTDTQYF; j_call: TRBJ2-3; v_call: TRBV10-3
cdr3_aa: CASSPWEQTFNEQFF; j_call: TRBJ2-1; v_call: TRBV9
cdr3_aa: CASSSIVGEETQYF; j_call: TRBJ2-5; v_call: TRBV7-9
cdr3_aa: CASKFFVTGGEAFF; j_call: TRBJ1-1; v_call: TRBV27
cdr3_aa: CASGLVVGGFTGELFF; j_call: TRBJ2-2; v_call: TRBV12-5
cdr3_aa: CASSLEGSGANVLTF; j_call: TRBJ2-6; v_call: TRBV5-1
cdr3_aa: CASSYSAGPTEAFF; j_call: TRBJ1-1; v_call: TRBV6-5
cdr3_aa: CASSEGQENTEAFF; j_call: TRBJ1-1; v_call: TRBV6-1
cdr3_aa: CASSVGQGASPLHF; j_call: TRBJ1-6; v_call: TRBV9
cdr3_aa: CASSYPGGAGYTF; j_call: TRBJ1-2; v_call: TRBV6-5
cdr3_aa: CASSPGQGSFGTQYF; j_call: TRBJ2-5; v_call: TRBV18
cdr3_aa: CASSILSPTGELFF; j_call: TRBJ2-2; v_call: TRBV19
cdr3_aa: CASSLANYGYTF; j_call: TRBJ1-2; v_call: TRBV7-2
cdr3_aa: CASSPRPRQGPNIQYF; j_call: TRBJ2-4; v_call: TRBV4-2
cdr3_aa: CASTSSGEQFF; j_call: TRBJ2-1; v_call: TRBV13
cdr3_aa: CASSQEWVRDYGYTF; j_call: TRBJ1-2; v_call: TRBV4-1
cdr3_aa: CASTADRGQSQPQHF; j_call: TRBJ1-5; v_call: TRBV2
cdr3_aa: CSVTLSFEQYF; j_call: TRBJ2-7; v_call: TRBV29-1
cdr3_aa: CAISVPLPEDGPYNEQFF; j_call: TRBJ2-1; v_call: TRBV10-3
cdr3_aa: CASSPGLSLVNTEAFF; j_call: TRBJ1-1; v_call: TRBV5-8
cdr3_aa: CASSPNAGLPYEQYF; j_call: TRBJ2-7; v_call: TRBV18
cdr3_aa: CASSLTSGLSYEQYF; j_call: TRBJ2-7; v_call: TRBV5-1
cdr3_aa: CSVGDTPNTEAFF; j_call: TRBJ1-1; v_call: TRBV29-1
cdr3_aa: CASRTNGGRTEAFF; j_call: TRBJ1-1; v_call: TRBV27
cdr3_aa: CASSADGNQPQHF; j_call: TRBJ1-5; v_call: TRBV5-1
cdr3_aa: CASSERDGVAMNTEAFF; j_call: TRBJ1-1; v_call: TRBV9
cdr3_aa: CSAGTALNEKLFF; j_call: TRBJ1-4; v_call: TRBV29-1